These T cell receptor beta chains were read from a single sample in a study of control samples from healthy donors and cancer patients. The data were produced by immunoSEQ multiplex PCR, yet TCRdb's version contains in-frame clones alone and is incomplete. There are roughly 92,000 clones in the sample; about 88% occur only once, and about 1.3% lies in the top ten. Material: blood. These receptors originate from a woman between 45 and 60 years old in good health. The CDR3 runs from the conserved cysteine through the conserved F or W. D genes are given only for firm matches. The size field is filled for only some rows; it gives once, few, many or a size class.

-	once	TRBV4-2	TRBJ2-3	CASSQDGGTTTDTQYF	TGTGCCAGCAGCCAAGATGGCGGGACCACCACAGATACGCAGTATTTT
-	-	TRBV6-5	TRBJ2-7	CARWRGTDEQYF	TGTGCCAGGTGGAGAGGTACCGACGAGCAGTACTTC
TRBD2	-	TRBV5-3	TRBJ2-1	CARSLVLAGDNNEQFF	TGTGCCAGAAGCTTGGTTCTAGCGGGAGACAACAATGAGCAGTTCTTC
-	-	TRBV29-1	TRBJ1-2	CSVEDFKASLSGTDETPNYGYTF	TGCAGCGTTGAAGACTTTAAGGCGAGCCTAAGCGGGACCGACGAAACACCTAACTATGGCTACACCTTC
-	-	TRBV5-8	TRBJ1-2	CASSPDRFYGYTF	TGTGCCAGCAGTCCCGACAGGTTCTATGGCTACACCTTC
-	-	TRBV28	TRBJ1-1	CASSFRFRGNTEAFF	TGTGCCAGCAGTTTTAGGTTCAGGGGGAACACTGAAGCTTTCTTT
TRBD1	-	TRBV11-1	TRBJ2-1	CASSFRTGVNEQFF	TGTGCCAGCAGCTTCCGGACAGGGGTCAATGAGCAGTTCTTC
TRBD1	-	TRBV6-1	TRBJ1-6	CASRETGGVYNSPLHF	TGTGCCAGCAGAGAAACAGGGGGAGTCTATAATTCACCCCTCCACTTT
-	-	TRBV11-3	TRBJ2-2	CASSSGAVDGELFF	TGTGCCAGCAGCTCAGGGGCGGTTGACGGGGAGCTGTTTTTT
-	-	TRBV19	TRBJ1-1	CASSGVDHTEAFF	TGTGCCAGTTCAGGGGTCGATCACACTGAAGCTTTCTTT
TRBD1	-	TRBV7-9	TRBJ1-1	CASSPGTGRGTEAFF	TGTGCCAGCAGCCCGGGGACAGGGAGAGGGACTGAAGCTTTCTTT
TRBD1	-	TRBV6-5	TRBJ1-5	CATTYRGGDQPQHF	TGTGCCACGACCTACAGGGGGGGAGATCAGCCCCAGCATTTT
-	-	TRBV6-2/TRBV6-3	TRBJ1-5	CASSKGQSSNQPQHF	TGTGCCAGCAGCAAAGGACAGAGTAGCAATCAGCCCCAGCATTTT
-	-	TRBV6-5	TRBJ1-2	CASSRQQFSNYGYTF	TGTGCCAGCAGCCGACAGCAGTTCTCTAACTATGGCTACACCTTC
-	-	TRBV3-1/TRBV3-2	TRBJ1-2	CASSQVNYGYTF	TGTGCCAGCAGCCAAGTGAACTATGGCTACACCTTC
-	-	TRBV12-3/TRBV12-4	TRBJ1-2	CASSLVQGRGYTF	TGTGCCAGCAGTTTAGTACAGGGACGCGGCTACACCTTC
-	few	TRBV13	TRBJ2-5	CASSGWRVGETQYF	TGTGCCAGCAGCGGGTGGCGGGTCGGGGAGACCCAGTACTTC
-	-	TRBV7-9	TRBJ1-1	CARQAPRGNTEAFF	TGTGCGAGACAGGCCCCAAGGGGGAACACTGAAGCTTTCTTT
-	-	TRBV6-4	TRBJ1-2	CASSDSRVGSISF	TGTGCCAGCAGTGACTCACGGGTAGGCAGTATCTCCTTC
TRBD1	-	TRBV6-1	TRBJ1-5	CASSEGDRVGQPQHF	TGTGCCAGCAGTGAAGGGGACAGGGTAGGTCAGCCCCAGCATTTT
TRBD1	-	TRBV7-2	TRBJ1-2	CASSLGQTNYGYTF	TGTGCCAGCAGCCTGGGACAGACTAACTATGGCTACACCTTC
-	-	TRBV28	TRBJ1-2	CASSLWAGPYGYTF	TGTGCCAGCAGTTTATGGGCAGGGCCCTATGGCTACACCTTC
-	-	TRBV4-3	TRBJ1-2	CASSQAGHRGYTF	TGCGCCAGCAGCCAAGCGGGGCATCGTGGCTACACCTTC
TRBD2	-	TRBV6-1	TRBJ2-1	CASSDKAGEPSNEQFF	TGTGCCAGCAGTGATAAAGCGGGAGAGCCCTCGAATGAGCAGTTCTTC
-	-	TRBV11-3	TRBJ1-2	CASSLDPPFRGNYGYTF	TGTGCCAGCAGCTTAGATCCCCCTTTCAGGGGAAACTATGGCTACACCTTC
-	-	TRBV5-1	TRBJ2-1	CASSLWTSGANEQFF	TGCGCCAGCAGCCTATGGACCTCAGGGGCCAATGAGCAGTTCTTC
-	-	TRBV12-3/TRBV12-4	TRBJ2-1	CASSLQGNEQFF	TGTGCCAGCAGTTTACAGGGGAACGAGCAGTTCTTC
-	-	TRBV6-1	TRBJ2-7	CASSDRQLDSYEQYF	TGTGCCAGCAGTGACCGACAGTTAGACTCCTACGAGCAGTACTTC
-	-	TRBV19	TRBJ1-4	CASTGRVGEKLFF	TGTGCCAGTACTGGGAGGGTAGGGGAAAAACTGTTTTTT
-	-	TRBV6-5	TRBJ1-2	CASSYDNYGYTF	TGTGCCAGCAGTTACGACAACTATGGCTACACCTTC
TRBD2	-	TRBV28	TRBJ2-2	CASRGPGLDFWELFF	TGTGCCAGCAGAGGACCGGGACTAGATTTTTGGGAGCTGTTTTTT
TRBD2	-	TRBV5-1	TRBJ2-1	CASSLVAGSYNEQFF	TGCGCCAGCAGCTTGGTAGCGGGATCCTACAATGAGCAGTTCTTC
TRBD1	-	TRBV28	TRBJ2-7	CASSLPGDSFYEQYF	TGTGCCAGCAGTTTGCCCGGGGACAGTTTCTACGAGCAGTACTTC
-	once	TRBV4-3	TRBJ2-1	CASSHRQGNEQFF	TGCGCCAGCAGCCATCGGCAGGGGAATGAGCAGTTCTTC
TRBD1	-	TRBV7-9	TRBJ1-2	CASRTGQGIIDGYTF	TGTGCCAGCAGAACCGGACAGGGGATTATTGATGGCTACACCTTC
TRBD2	-	TRBV9	TRBJ2-5	CASSVGLGAGEETQYF	TGTGCCAGCAGCGTAGGTTTAGGAGCGGGGGAAGAGACCCAGTACTTC
-	-	TRBV6-2/TRBV6-3	TRBJ1-2	CASSYSLHRDDSNYGYTF	TGTGCCAGCAGTTACTCGCTTCACAGGGATGACTCTAACTATGGCTACACCTTC
TRBD1	-	TRBV5-1	TRBJ1-1	CASSRGGSDTEAFF	TGCGCCAGCAGCAGAGGGGGCTCGGACACTGAAGCTTTCTTT
-	-	TRBV19	TRBJ1-2	CASSIELFYGYTF	TGTGCCAGTAGTATAGAGCTTTTCTATGGCTACACCTTC
-	-	TRBV29-1	TRBJ2-6	CSVEEGRGASGANVLTF	TGCAGCGTTGAAGAAGGTCGCGGAGCCTCTGGGGCCAACGTCCTGACTTTC
TRBD2	-	TRBV6-4	TRBJ2-3	CASSPTSGSTDTQYF	TGTGCCAGCAGTCCTACTAGCGGGAGCACAGATACGCAGTATTTT
-	once	TRBV4-3	TRBJ2-7	CASSQEDGPNYEQYF	TGCGCCAGCAGCCAAGAAGACGGACCGAACTACGAGCAGTACTTC
TRBD1	few	TRBV7-9	TRBJ1-1	CASSDRDRGIFGEAFF	TGTGCCAGCAGCGACCGGGACAGGGGAATTTTTGGTGAAGCTTTCTTT
-	-	TRBV7-2	TRBJ1-4	CASSLDSSATNEKLFF	TGTGCCAGCAGCTTAGACTCGAGCGCAACTAATGAAAAACTGTTTTTT
-	-	TRBV12-3/TRBV12-4	TRBJ1-2	CASSDSSYGYTF	TGTGCCAGCAGCGACAGTAGCTATGGCTACACCTTC
TRBD2	-	TRBV9	TRBJ2-7	CASSVGASGNNEQYF	TGTGCCAGCAGCGTAGGGGCTAGCGGGAACAACGAGCAGTACTTC
-	-	TRBV28	TRBJ2-7	CASSLLNHEQYF	TGTGCCAGCAGTTTATTAAACCACGAGCAGTACTTC
-	-	TRBV15	TRBJ2-1	CATSEWTNYNEQFF	TGTGCCACCAGCGAATGGACTAACTACAATGAGCAGTTCTTC
-	-	TRBV7-2	TRBJ1-2	CASSLRGDYGYTF	TGTGCCAGCAGCCTCAGGGGTGACTATGGCTACACCTTC
-	-	TRBV6-2/TRBV6-3	TRBJ1-1	CASSYKGFFTEAFF	TGTGCCAGCAGTTATAAGGGATTTTTCACTGAAGCTTTCTTT
-	-	TRBV28	TRBJ2-6	CASSPFMRAGANVLTF	TGTGCCAGCAGCCCCTTCATGCGGGCTGGGGCCAACGTCCTGACTTTC
-	-	TRBV13	TRBJ2-1	CASSFRGRGSYNEQFF	TGTGCCAGCAGCTTCAGGGGGCGGGGGAGCTACAATGAGCAGTTCTTC
TRBD1	-	TRBV19	TRBJ2-1	CASSTLSGGSYNEQFF	TGTGCCAGTAGTACCCTTTCAGGGGGCTCCTACAATGAGCAGTTCTTC